This entry concerns a single TCR beta chain. The antigen is not known. This entry comes from a study of identical twins. Overall study findings and caveats: Analyses of zero insertions could be partly confounded by invariant MAIT and iNKT cells. Cord blood's abundant beta clonotypes had fewer insertions, unlike memory repertoires. There was more out-of-frame TCR alpha sharing in monozygotic twins than models estimated.

A template switching step contributed a universal primer site, while unique molecular identifiers were present in the cDNA. TCRdb reanalysed the 5' RACE reads using MiXCR and keeps one entry per CDR3 protein. The table includes approximately 410,000 distinct CDR3 sequences, less than 20% detected once. CDR3 length equals 15 residues. Trimming took off 5 bases at V and 4 bases at J, with 17 bases between the two ends. The clonotype was recovered from a middle-aged man in good health. The chain recombines TRBV12-3 or TRBV12-4 with TRBJ1-2; perhaps TRBD1 as D (6 bases). The sequencing input was naive T cells sorted from blood. The CDR3, as DNA: TGTGCCAGCAGTATTACAGGGTATTCTAGCTATGGCTACACCTTC. Translated: CASSITGYSSYGYTF.